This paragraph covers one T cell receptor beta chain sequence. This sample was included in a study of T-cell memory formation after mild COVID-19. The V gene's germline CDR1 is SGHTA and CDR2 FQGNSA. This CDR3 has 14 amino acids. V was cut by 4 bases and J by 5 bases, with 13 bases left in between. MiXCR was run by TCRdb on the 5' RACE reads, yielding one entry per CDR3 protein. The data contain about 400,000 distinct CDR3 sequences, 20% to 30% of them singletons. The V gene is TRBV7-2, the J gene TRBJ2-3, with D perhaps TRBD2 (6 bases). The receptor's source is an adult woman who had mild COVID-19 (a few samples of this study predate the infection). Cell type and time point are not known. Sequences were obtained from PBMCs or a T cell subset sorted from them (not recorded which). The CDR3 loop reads CASSSSGVLDTQYF. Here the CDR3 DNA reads TGTGCCAGCAGCTCCTCGGGAGTCCTAGATACGCAGTATTTT.